This record covers a single TCR beta chain. Its antigen is still unknown. Germline-derived CDR1 and CDR2 are SGHVS and FNYEAQ. This CDR3 is built from 16 residues. With 5 bases clipped from V and 6 bases from J, the junction kept 7 bases outside the gene matches. Primers for the PCR totalled 60 Vbeta and 13 Jbeta. TCRdb's copy holds only in-frame clones and misses some; the assay was immunoSEQ multiplex PCR. The repertoire holds some 190,000 clones, 65% to 85% seen once, with about 2.4% in the top ten. The data were taken from a study of cytomegalovirus exposure and HLA in healthy donors. Broader study findings: Altogether, 150 to 200 TCR beta chains were recorded as cytomegalovirus-associated. Researchers reported in a later analysis that a missense DCLRE1C variant was tied to TCR beta V- and J-gene trimming. Analyzed later, association rates of TCRs varied across HLA loci, with DRB1 most and HLA-C fewest.

The sample taken for sequencing was PBMCs. This clonotype was obtained from a male donor in good health and CMV-seronegative. The rearrangement uses TRBV7-6 and TRBJ2-3; TRBD2 agrees at 14 bases. The CDR3 protein is CASSKGLAGASDTQYF. In DNA form, the CDR3 reads TGTGCCAGCAGCAAGGGACTAGCGGGAGCATCGGATACGCAGTATTTT. Full variable domain (outside the CDR3, taken from reference TRBV7-6 and TRBJ2-3): GAGVSQSPRYKVTKRGQDVALRCDPISGHVSLYWYRQALGQGPEFLTYFNYEAQQDKSGLPNDRFSAERPEGSISTLTIQRTEQRDSAMYRCASSKGLAGASDTQYFGPGTRLTVL.